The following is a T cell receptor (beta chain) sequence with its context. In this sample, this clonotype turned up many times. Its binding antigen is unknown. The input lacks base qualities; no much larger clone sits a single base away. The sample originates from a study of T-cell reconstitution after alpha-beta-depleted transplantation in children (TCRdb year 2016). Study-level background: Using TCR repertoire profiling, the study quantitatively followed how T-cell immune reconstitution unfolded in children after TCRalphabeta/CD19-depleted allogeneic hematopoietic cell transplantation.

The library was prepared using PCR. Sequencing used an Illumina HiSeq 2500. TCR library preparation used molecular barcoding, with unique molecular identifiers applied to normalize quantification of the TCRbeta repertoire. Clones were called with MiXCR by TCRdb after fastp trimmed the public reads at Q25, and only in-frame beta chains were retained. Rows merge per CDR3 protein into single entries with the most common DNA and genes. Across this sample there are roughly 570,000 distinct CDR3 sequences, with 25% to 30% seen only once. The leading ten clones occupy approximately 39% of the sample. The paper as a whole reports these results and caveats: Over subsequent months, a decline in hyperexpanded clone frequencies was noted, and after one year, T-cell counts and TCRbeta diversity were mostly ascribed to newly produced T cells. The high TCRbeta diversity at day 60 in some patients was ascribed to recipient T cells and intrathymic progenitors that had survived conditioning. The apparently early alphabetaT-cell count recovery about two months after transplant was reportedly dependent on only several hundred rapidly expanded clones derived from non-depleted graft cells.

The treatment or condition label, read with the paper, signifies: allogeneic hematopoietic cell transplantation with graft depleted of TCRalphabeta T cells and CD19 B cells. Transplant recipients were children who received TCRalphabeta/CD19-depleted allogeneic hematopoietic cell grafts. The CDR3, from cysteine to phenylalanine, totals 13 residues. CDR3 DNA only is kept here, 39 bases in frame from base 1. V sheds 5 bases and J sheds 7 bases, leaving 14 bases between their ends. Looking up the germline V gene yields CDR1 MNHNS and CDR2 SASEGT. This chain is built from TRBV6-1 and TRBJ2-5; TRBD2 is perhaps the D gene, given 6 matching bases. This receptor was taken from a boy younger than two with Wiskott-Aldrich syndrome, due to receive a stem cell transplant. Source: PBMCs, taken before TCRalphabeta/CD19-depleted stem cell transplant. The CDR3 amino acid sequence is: CASSLGLQGTQYF. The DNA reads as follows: TGTGCCAGCAGTCTGGGACTTCAGGGGACCCAGTACTTC.